This T cell receptor (beta chain) was sequenced for a study of blood T cells in healthy people across ages (dated by TCRdb to about 2015). As for the study more broadly: In model experiments, roughly one uniquely barcoded TCR beta cDNA molecule per two T cells was captured by template switching. To track age-related changes in TCR beta repertoire diversity, the study relied on deep sequencing normalized with unique cDNA molecular identifiers. Donors were grouped into four age groups: young (average approximately 16 years), middle-aged (about 40), aged (around 62) and long-lived (approximately 75). Donors of different ages were randomly distributed across sequencing lanes to avoid experimental bias. For two donors (one aged 18 to 30 and one aged 80 or older), the study analyzed two additional independent replicas of 1 million unique cDNA reads from the same blood draw. The study at large found these results: Because donor CMV infection status was unknown, age-related changes in expanded clonotypes were potentially confounded. Bulk unsorted PBMC profiling prevented conclusive comparison of naive and antigen-experienced compartments. A strong correlation was found between observed TCR beta diversity and the percentage of naive T cells measured by flow cytometry. As age increased, observed TCR beta diversity per million T cells dropped in a roughly linear way, and a significant reduction was already evident by age roughly 36. Compared with the aged group, more naive CD4+ T cells, fewer expanded clones and increased TCR diversity were shown by the long-lived group, suggesting age selection. Estimates of total diversity based on one million sequenced T cells were considered lower bounds and underestimates.

As concerns this clonotype: No antigen is known for it. Base quality data are lacking; no much larger clone is found one base away.

The donors were 40 or so Caucasian individuals from Russia, aged roughly 6 to 100 years, who were systemically healthy. Approximately 9.3 milliliters of peripheral blood were collected from each donor into EDTA-treated Vacutainer tubes. Ficoll-Paque density-gradient centrifugation was used to isolate PBMCs, with at least 7 million obtained per sample. Total RNA, at least 6 micrograms per sample, was extracted from PBMCs with Trizol reagent. For every donor, an aliquot of PBMCs went through flow cytometry to measure the percentages of naive CD45RAhigh/CD27high T cells. Measured from the cysteine to the phenylalanine, the CDR3 is 18 residues long. Only the CDR3 DNA is retained, 54 bases long and in frame from the first base. Library method: 5' RACE. Sequenced on an Illumina HiSeq 2500. A second roughly 6 to 11 cycle PCR used a sample-barcoded 5' primer and a J-beta primer mix. A template-switch 5' adaptor carrying 12 random nucleotides introduced a unique molecular identifier onto each TCR beta cDNA molecule. At least 2.5 million CDR3-containing paired-end reads were obtained from each sample. First-strand cDNA was synthesized from all RNA with the Mint cDNA synthesis kit, primed by a TRBC-specific oligonucleotide. All cDNA was treated with uracil-DNA glycosylase and then went through a first 18-cycle PCR with the universal primers M1SS and BC2_uni_R. In the authors' own workflow: For normalization, 1 million high-quality reads, each with a distinct molecular identifier, were randomly selected from each sample. Reads sharing molecular identifiers were discarded rather than binned into consensus sequences. MiTCR, set to a Q25 quality threshold and the strictest error-elimination algorithm, was used for CDR3 identification, clonotype clustering and error correction. A nonparametric unseen species model with Euler transformation was used to estimate lower-bound total TCR beta diversity. TCRdb's own reprocessing of the public reads used fastp at Q25 and MiXCR and kept productive beta chains. CDR3 protein sequences are deduplicated, and each keeps its most common genes and DNA. The V and J calls follow TCRdb's processing rather than the paper's. Here the sample has hundreds of thousands of distinct CDR3 sequences; 40% to 50% occur a single time. About a fifth of the sample lies in the top ten.

What was sequenced was blood. The sequence derives from a man aged 55 to 70 in good health. The V gene is TRBV21-1 and the J gene is TRBJ2-5; the D call TRBD2 from the table was never checked on the DNA. TRBV21-1 is marked as a pseudogene. The sequenced DNA: TGTGCCAGCAGCAAAGTCGGAGATAGGCCCTCTATACAAGAGACCCAGTACTTC. It codes for CASSKVGDRPSIQETQYF.